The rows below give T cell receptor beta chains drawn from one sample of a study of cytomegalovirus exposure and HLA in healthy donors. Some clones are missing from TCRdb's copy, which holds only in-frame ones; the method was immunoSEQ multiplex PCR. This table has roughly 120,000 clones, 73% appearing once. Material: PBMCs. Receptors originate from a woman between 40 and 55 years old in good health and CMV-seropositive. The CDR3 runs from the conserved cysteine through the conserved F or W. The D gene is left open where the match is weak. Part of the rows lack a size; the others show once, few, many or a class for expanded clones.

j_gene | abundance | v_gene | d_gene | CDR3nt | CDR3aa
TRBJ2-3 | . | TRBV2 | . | TGTGCCAGCAGTGAAGCGGGGGGGGCCCCAGATACGCAGTATTTT | CASSEAGGAPDTQYF
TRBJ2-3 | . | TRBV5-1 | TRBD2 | TGCGCCAGCAGCTTGTCGGTTCTGGCGGGAGGGCCAGATACGCAGTATTTT | CASSLSVLAGGPDTQYF
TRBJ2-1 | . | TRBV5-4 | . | TGTGCCAGCAGCTTGTCGGATGAGCAGTTCTTC | CASSLSDEQFF
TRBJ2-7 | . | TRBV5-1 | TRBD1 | TGCGCCAGCAGCTTGGGGGGGACAGGGGGATCCTACGAGCAGTACTTC | CASSLGGTGGSYEQYF
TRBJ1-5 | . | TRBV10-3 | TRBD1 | TGTGCCATCAGTGATACAGGGGGCTCGGGCAATCAGCCCCAGCATTTT | CAISDTGGSGNQPQHF
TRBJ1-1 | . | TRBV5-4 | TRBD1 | TGTGCCAGCAGCCCAAACCCAGGGGGCGCGAGGAACGCTGAAGCTTTCTTT | CASSPNPGGARNAEAFF
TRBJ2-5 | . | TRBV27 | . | TGTGCCAGCAGTATACGAGGGCAAGAGACCCAGTACTTC | CASSIRGQETQYF
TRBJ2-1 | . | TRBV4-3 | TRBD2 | TGCGCCAGCAGCCCATCGACTAGCGGGGGAACATCCTACAATGAGCAGTTCTTC | CASSPSTSGGTSYNEQFF
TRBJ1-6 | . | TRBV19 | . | TGTGCCAGTACAGAGGGTTTTAATAATTCACCCCTCCACTTT | CASTEGFNNSPLHF
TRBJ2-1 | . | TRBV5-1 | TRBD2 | TGCGCCAGCAGCTTGGGCACTAGCGGGAGGATAGGGTACAATGAGCAGTTCTTC | CASSLGTSGRIGYNEQFF
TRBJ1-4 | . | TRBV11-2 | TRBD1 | TGTGCCAGCAGCTCCATCAGGGGGCGCACGGAAAAACTGTTTTTT | CASSSIRGRTEKLFF
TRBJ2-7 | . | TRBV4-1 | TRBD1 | TGCGCCAGCAGCCAAGATCGGGGACAGGCCTACGAGCAGTACTTC | CASSQDRGQAYEQYF
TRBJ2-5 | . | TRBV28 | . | TGTGCCAGCAGCCTCCCAGGGGTTCGAGAGACCCAGTACTTC | CASSLPGVRETQYF
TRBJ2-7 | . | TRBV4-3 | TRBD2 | TGCGCCAGCAGCCAAGAGTGGGGGCCGGGACTAGCGGGAGAATACGAGCAGTACTTC | CASSQEWGPGLAGEYEQYF
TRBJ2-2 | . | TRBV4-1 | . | TGCGCCAGCAGGCCAATGCCCCCATTTAAACAGGGTTACCCCGGGGAGCTGTTTTTT | CASRPMPPFKQGYPGELFF
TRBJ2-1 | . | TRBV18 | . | TGTGCCAGCTCACCAACCGGGGATGAGCAGTTCTTC | CASSPTGDEQFF
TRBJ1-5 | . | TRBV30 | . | TGTGCCTGGAGTGTTCGAGGGTTTAGCAATCAGCCCCAGCATTTT | CAWSVRGFSNQPQHF
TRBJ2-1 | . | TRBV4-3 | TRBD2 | TGCGCCAGCAGCCAAGATCGGCTAGCGGGCCTCCTAGGTCGGCAGTTCTTC | CASSQDRLAGLLGRQFF
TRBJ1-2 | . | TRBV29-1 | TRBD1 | TGCAGCGTCACAGGGGGTATTGGCTACACCTTC | CSVTGGIGYTF
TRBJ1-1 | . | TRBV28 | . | TGTGCCAGCAGCCCCCCGGACAGATTGAACACTGAAGCTTTCTTT | CASSPPDRLNTEAFF
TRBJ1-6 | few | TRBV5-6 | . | TGTGCCAGCGGGTCGGGAGCAGGACCCCTCCACTTT | CASGSGAGPLHF
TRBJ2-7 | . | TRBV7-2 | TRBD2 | TGTGCCAGCAGCTTTACTAGCGGGGGGGGGAATTACGAGCAGTACTTC | CASSFTSGGGNYEQYF
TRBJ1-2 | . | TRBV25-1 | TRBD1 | TGTGCCAGCAGAGATAAGGGGGAACAGGGGACCAACTATGGCTACACCTTC | CASRDKGEQGTNYGYTF
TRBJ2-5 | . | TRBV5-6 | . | TGTGCCAGCAGCTGGAAAGTGTCGGACAACCGCCAAGAGACCCAGTACTTC | CASSWKVSDNRQETQYF
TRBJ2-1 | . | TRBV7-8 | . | TGTGCCAGCAGCGCTAATCTAGCTACCCTTATGAATGAGCAGTTCTTC | CASSANLATLMNEQFF
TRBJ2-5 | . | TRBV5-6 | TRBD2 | TGTGCCAGCAGCGCCGGGAGCGGGAGTTTTAGGGAGACCCAGTACTTC | CASSAGSGSFRETQYF
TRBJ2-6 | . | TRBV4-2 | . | TGTGCCAGCAGCCAAGTCAGGGGCTCAAGCTCTGGGGCCAACGTCCTGACTTTC | CASSQVRGSSSGANVLTF
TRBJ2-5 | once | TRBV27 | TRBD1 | TGTGCCAGCAGTTTCCTCGGGACAGGGCAAGAGACCCAGTACTTC | CASSFLGTGQETQYF
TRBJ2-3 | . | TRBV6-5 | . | TGTGCCAGCAGCGGTAGCGGTAGCACAGATACGCAGTATTTT | CASSGSGSTDTQYF
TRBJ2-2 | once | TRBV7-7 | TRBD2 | TGTGCCAGCAGCCTAGCGGGAGCCACGAACACCGGGGAGCTGTTTTTT | CASSLAGATNTGELFF
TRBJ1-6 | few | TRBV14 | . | TGTGCCAGCAGCCATGGGGCGTGGAGCTCCTATAATTCACCCCTCCACTTT | CASSHGAWSSYNSPLHF
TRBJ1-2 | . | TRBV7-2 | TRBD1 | TGTGCCAGCAGCGGGGGGACAGGGGTTGCCAGTGGCTACACCTTC | CASSGGTGVASGYTF
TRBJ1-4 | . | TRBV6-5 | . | TGTGCCAGCAGTGTTAGGGGGGGTGAAAAACTGTTTTTT | CASSVRGGEKLFF
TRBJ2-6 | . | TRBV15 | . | TGTGCCACCAGCAGAGAGCTTGGGGGGAGCTCTGGGGCCAACGTCCTGACTTTC | CATSRELGGSSGANVLTF
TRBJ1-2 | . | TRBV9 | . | TGTGCCAGCAGCGGGACAGAAGTACGTTATGGCTACACCTTC | CASSGTEVRYGYTF
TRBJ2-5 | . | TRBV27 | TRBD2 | TGTGCCAGCACCGGGGCAGCGGGGGGGCGTGAGACCCAGTACTTC | CASTGAAGGRETQYF
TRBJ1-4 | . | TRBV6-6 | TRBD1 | TGTGCCAGCAGCAAAGGGACAGTAACTAATGAAAAACTGTTTTTT | CASSKGTVTNEKLFF
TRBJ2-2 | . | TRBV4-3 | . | TGCGCCAGCAGCCAAGATTTACGAGGGGGGGACACCGGGGAGCTGTTTTTT | CASSQDLRGGDTGELFF
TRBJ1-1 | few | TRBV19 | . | TGTGCCAGTAGTATTGGGGGACTGCAGAACACTGAAGCTTTCTTT | CASSIGGLQNTEAFF
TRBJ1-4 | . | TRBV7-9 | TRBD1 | TGTGCCAGCACCCCCCAAGCAGGGGGAGGTGAAAAACTGTTTTTT | CASTPQAGGGEKLFF
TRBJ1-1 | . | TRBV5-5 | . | TGTGCCAGCAGCTTATTACAGGGCCGCATGAACACTGAAGCTTTCTTT | CASSLLQGRMNTEAFF
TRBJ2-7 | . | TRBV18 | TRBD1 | TGTGCCAGCTCATCGACAGGGTTAACCTACGAGCAGTACTTC | CASSSTGLTYEQYF
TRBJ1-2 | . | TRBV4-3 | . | TGCGCCAGCAGCCCAGATACTGGGCTTATTGACGGCTACACCTTC | CASSPDTGLIDGYTF
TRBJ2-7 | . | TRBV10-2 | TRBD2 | TGCGCCGCGGGGAGGGGACTAGCGGCGTACGAGCAGTACTTC | CAAGRGLAAYEQYF
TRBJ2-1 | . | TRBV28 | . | TGTGCCAGCAGTTCGATGTGGGCTGGGAATGAGCAGTTCTTC | CASSSMWAGNEQFF
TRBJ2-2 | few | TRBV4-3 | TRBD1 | TGCGCCAGCAGCCAAGTTTTTTCGACAGGGGGCGAGAGCTGGAACACCGGGGAGCTGTTTTTT | CASSQVFSTGGESWNTGELFF
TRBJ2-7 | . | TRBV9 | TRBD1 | TGTGCCAGCAGCGTCCGGGACAGCTCCTACGAGCAGTACTTC | CASSVRDSSYEQYF
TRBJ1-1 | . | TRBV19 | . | TGTGCCAGTACCCTAGTAGGTTTCGAAACTGAAGCTTTCTTT | CASTLVGFETEAFF
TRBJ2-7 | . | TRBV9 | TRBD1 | TGTGCCAGCAGCGTAAGTCCAGGGGGTTCCTACGAGCAGTACTTC | CASSVSPGGSYEQYF
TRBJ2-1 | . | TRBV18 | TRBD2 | TGTGCCAGCTCACCATCCCCCCCAGCGGGGGGCAATGAGCAGTTCTTC | CASSPSPPAGGNEQFF
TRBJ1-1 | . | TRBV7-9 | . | TGTGCCAGCAGCCCGGCGGGGGGGGAGAACACTGAAGCTTTCTTT | CASSPAGGENTEAFF
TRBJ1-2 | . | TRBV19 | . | TGTGCCAGTTCAGCCCGGGCAGGGAAAAACTATGGCTACACCTTC | CASSARAGKNYGYTF
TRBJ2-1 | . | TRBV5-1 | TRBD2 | TGCGCCAGCAGCATTACTAGCGGGGGGGCCCACAATGAGCAGTTCTTC | CASSITSGGAHNEQFF
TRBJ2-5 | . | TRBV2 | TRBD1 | TGTGCCAGCAGTAGGGGACAGGGGGAAAGGACCCAGTACTTC | CASSRGQGERTQYF
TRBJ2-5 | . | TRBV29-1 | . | TGCAGCGTTGCCCAAGGGGGAGAGACCCAGTACTTC | CSVAQGGETQYF
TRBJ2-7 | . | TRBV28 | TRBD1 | TGTGCCAGCAGCAAGGGGGCGTCCTACGAGCAGTACTTC | CASSKGASYEQYF
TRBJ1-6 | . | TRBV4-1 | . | TGCGCCAGCAGCCAAGAAGGGGCAGGGTGGGGTTCACCCCTCCACTTT | CASSQEGAGWGSPLHF
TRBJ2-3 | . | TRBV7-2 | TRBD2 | TGTGCCAGCAGCCCCAGTCTGGCGGGAGCAGATACGCAGTATTTT | CASSPSLAGADTQYF